These T cell receptor beta chains were read from a single sample in a study of cytomegalovirus exposure and HLA in healthy donors. Measured with immunoSEQ multiplex PCR; TCRdb has only the in-frame clones, and not every one. The sample carries about 73,000 clones, 70% to 90% recorded once. Sequenced input: PBMCs. These receptors originate from a woman aged 18-29 years in good health and CMV-seropositive. Both conserved end residues are part of each CDR3. Some rows mark clone size as missing; the rest say once, few, many or name a class of expanded clone.

j_gene	abundance	v_gene	CDR3aa
TRBJ2-3	.	TRBV2	CASKNRYTDTQYF
TRBJ2-1	.	TRBV10-3	CAAARGPSYNEQFF
TRBJ2-1	few	TRBV10-3	CAISDRRGGGTNEQFF
TRBJ2-3	.	TRBV7-2	CASSLLAGITDTQYF
TRBJ1-3	.	TRBV18	CASSPATGINSGNTIYF
TRBJ2-7	.	TRBV28	CASRSTGEGVYEQYF
TRBJ2-7	.	TRBV5-5	CASSLPGEQYF
TRBJ2-7	once	TRBV15	CATSRDGGRYEQYF
TRBJ1-1	.	TRBV30	CAWSVLFVGRRNTEAFF
TRBJ2-7	.	TRBV4-1	CASSQSRGTYEQYF
TRBJ2-2	.	TRBV5-5	CASSLWGQGWAGELFF
TRBJ2-2	once	TRBV7-6	CASSPDRLNTGELFF
TRBJ2-7	.	TRBV2	CASYGTPAYEQYF
TRBJ2-7	.	TRBV27	CASSFGLAYEQYF
TRBJ2-7	.	TRBV7-8	CASRHGQSYEQYF
TRBJ2-5	.	TRBV5-4	CASSFDRETQYF
TRBJ2-3	.	TRBV29-1	CSVRGRLTDTQYF
TRBJ1-2	once	TRBV28	CASSSSGTGNLGYTF
TRBJ2-3	.	TRBV9	CASSVPGGGPRDTQYF
TRBJ2-7	.	TRBV4-2	CASSRTRGTGGYEQYF
TRBJ2-7	once	TRBV5-1	CASRDGTGYEQYF
TRBJ1-1	once	TRBV7-9	CASSLPRGGARSVEAFF
TRBJ1-2	.	TRBV28	CASSLPDRGVWGYTF
TRBJ1-2	.	TRBV25-1	CASSEWSRGDGYTF
TRBJ1-2	.	TRBV5-4	CASSSGGADYGYTF
TRBJ2-3	.	TRBV1	CTSSSPGLAGGRDTQYF
TRBJ2-3	.	TRBV19	CASSASGTSTDTQYF
TRBJ1-2	.	TRBV10-3	CAIRGGEERAGYTF
TRBJ1-2	.	TRBV1	CTSSQSHNYGYTF
TRBJ1-3	.	TRBV7-2	CASSLDSRSGNTIYF
TRBJ2-7	.	TRBV7-8	CASSVRLAGKSYEQYF
TRBJ2-5	.	TRBV11-3	CASSRYGGEQETQYF
TRBJ2-1	once	TRBV18	CASSPATGYNEQFF
TRBJ1-5	.	TRBV6-6	CASTYLTGISNQPQHF
TRBJ2-7	.	TRBV4-2	CASSQADRGQEQYF
TRBJ2-3	.	TRBV6-6	CASTSGLTDTQYF
TRBJ2-7	.	TRBV2	CASRKTGTYEQYF
TRBJ2-7	.	TRBV2	CASSWTAGYHF
TRBJ1-5	.	TRBV19	CASSIRQGNQPQHF
TRBJ1-4	.	TRBV28	CASSFGTGGKKLFF
TRBJ2-6	.	TRBV28	CASSPETVISGANVLTF
TRBJ1-4	.	TRBV7-9	CASSLVRQGGREKLFF
TRBJ2-1	.	TRBV14	CASSQFNGGLNEQFF
TRBJ2-7	few	TRBV19	CASSTQDEGEQYF
TRBJ2-5	.	TRBV5-5	CASSLDRGGQETQYF
TRBJ2-4	.	TRBV4-2	CASSQDASGGGGIQYF
TRBJ1-3	.	TRBV5-1	CASSLDFQHRNTIYF
TRBJ2-6	.	TRBV30	CAPSWCGRLEPSGANVLTF
TRBJ2-3	.	TRBV30	CAWTMGTATDTQYF
TRBJ2-3	.	TRBV18	CASSPGSASTDTQYF
TRBJ2-2	.	TRBV5-4	CASSWGGTRTSTGELFF
TRBJ1-5	.	TRBV14	CASSQELNQPQHF
TRBJ2-7	.	TRBV27	CASSIGQKQYF
TRBJ2-7	.	TRBV4-2	CASSQAATGVYDEQYF
TRBJ1-1	.	TRBV5-8	CASSRRGGGAFF
TRBJ2-7	.	TRBV2	CASSPGLAGPSDEQYF
TRBJ2-7	few	TRBV2	CASSGTYGYEQYF
TRBJ2-1	.	TRBV21-1	CASSKEGLVSYNEQFF